The 9 T cell receptor beta chains below come from one sample, sequenced in a study of T cell changes during pregnancy in multiple sclerosis. Using immunoSEQ multiplex PCR, the repertoire was profiled, and TCRdb retains in-frame clones only, with some absent. This sample has 20,000 to 25,000 clones, with approximately 90% found just once. Material: CD8+ T cells from peripheral blood mononuclear cells, obtained in the first trimester of pregnancy. These receptors were taken from a female donor with multiple sclerosis, enrolled in a pregnancy study.

The chain joins TRBV9 to TRBJ2-7, with a possible D match to TRBD1 (6 bases). Between the trimmed V and J ends, which lost 2 bases and 2 bases, there was a span of 11 bases. This CDR3 is built from 14 residues. The germline gives CDR1 SGDLS, CDR2 YYNGEE. The CDR3 region has the DNA TGTGCCAGCAGCGTGGACAGTCGGGCCTACGAGCAGTACTTC. It specifies CASSVDSRAYEQYF.

The genes are TRBV11-2 and TRBJ2-3, with 11 bases that match TRBD1. Germline V gene lookup returns CDR1 SGHAT and CDR2 FQNNGV. This CDR3 contains 19 residues. Trimming at V came to 5 bases and at J to 2 bases, leaving 15 bases not matched to a gene. For the CDR3, the DNA is TGTGCCAGCAGCCCGTATTGGGACAGGGGGGGAGCCCACACAGATACGCAGTATTTT. Translating it yields CASSPYWDRGGAHTDTQYF.

This clone was counted between two and nine times. This chain joins TRBV4-3 and TRBJ2-1; D is perhaps TRBD2 (6 bases). The germline V gene encodes CDR1 LGHNA and CDR2 YSLEER. The CDR3 covers 16 residues. V was trimmed by 0 bases and J by 4 bases, leaving 13 bases between them. CDR3 in amino acids: CASSQEEGSGYNEQFF. CDR3 sequence (DNA): TGCGCCAGCAGCCAAGAAGAAGGGAGCGGGTACAATGAGCAGTTCTTC.

V usage is TRBV27 and J usage is TRBJ1-1; perhaps TRBD1 as D (6 bases). CDR1 and CDR2 (germline): MNHEY, SMNVEV (reference sequence). V lost 7 bases, J lost 3 bases, and 15 bases lay in between. The CDR3 is 14 residues long. The CDR3 bases are TGTGCCAGCACTTCCAGGTCAGGGGACACTGAAGCTTTCTTT. It translates to CASTSRSGDTEAFF.

The chain couples TRBV7-2 to TRBJ2-3; 7 bases fit TRBD2. The CDR3 extends over 15 amino acids. The trim removed 6 bases at V and 4 bases at J, leaving 10 bases unmatched. Germline CDR1 is SGHTA and CDR2 is FQGNSA. In nucleotides, the CDR3 is TGTGCCAGCAGTCCCGGGGCGGGAGACGCAGATACGCAGTATTTT. Its translation is CASSPGAGDADTQYF.

The V gene is TRBV15, the J gene TRBJ2-7, with a possible D match to TRBD2 (6 bases). V shed 3 bases and J shed 2 bases, with 8 bases lying between them. Germline V gene sequence: CDR1 LNHNV, CDR2 YYDKDF (reference sequence). CDR3 size: 13 residues. CDR3 coding DNA: TGTGCCACCAGCAGGCGGGATCCCTACGAGCAGTACTTC. It yields the protein CATSRRDPYEQYF.

The chain uses TRBV6-5 and TRBJ2-1, with 7 bases that match TRBD1. With V trimmed by 6 bases and J by 9 bases, 5 bases remained unmatched. Germline CDR1 MNHEY, CDR2 SVGAGI. CDR3 length: 12 amino acids. CDR3 coding DNA: TGTGCCAGCAGAAGCTCAGGGGGTGAGCAGTTCTTC. It specifies CASRSSGGEQFF.

CDR3 sequence reads: CASSPRGQRDPFEQYF. In nucleotides, the CDR3 is TGTGCCAGCAGCCCCAGGGGGCAGCGGGATCCGTTCGAGCAGTACTTC. The chain combines TRBV9 with TRBJ2-7; D perhaps matches TRBD1 (8 bases). Germline values: CDR1 SGDLS, CDR2 YYNGEE. The CDR3 runs to 16 residues. V dropped 4 bases and J dropped 6 bases, with 23 bases sitting between them. The full variable domain, in which reference TRBV9 and TRBJ2-7 provide the parts outside the CDR3, is DSGVTQTPKHLITATGQRVTLRCSPRSGDLSVYWYQQSLDQGLQFLIQYYNGEERAKGNILERFSAQQFPDLHSELNLSSLELGDSALYFCASSPRGQRDPFEQYFGPGTRLTVT.

The rearrangement links TRBV27 to TRBJ1-1; TRBD1 is a possible D gene (6 bases). V lost 3 bases, J lost 4 bases, and 15 bases lay in between. There are 15 residues in the CDR3. Germline lookup yields CDR1 MNHEY and CDR2 SMNVEV (reference sequence). Here the CDR3 reads CASSFSQGSGTEAFF. In DNA form, the CDR3 reads TGTGCCAGCAGTTTTTCCCAGGGGAGTGGCACTGAAGCTTTCTTT.